These 23 T cell receptor beta chains share one sample of origin, sequenced in a study of blood T cell repertoires in COVID-19. TCRdb's copy holds only in-frame clones and misses some; the assay was immunoSEQ multiplex PCR. This sample has 320,000 or so clones, with over 80% found just once. The specimen sequenced was PBMCs or T cells enriched from blood (not recorded which). The receptors were gathered from a man aged 25 to 45 who had recovered from COVID-19.

V gene TRBV5-1 combines with J gene TRBJ2-7; the D gene is possibly TRBD2 (6 bases). V lost 3 bases, J lost 3 bases, and 13 bases lay in between. Per the germline V gene, CDR1 is SGHRS and CDR2 is YFSETQ. This CDR3 spans 14 amino acids. CDR3 bases: TGCGCCAGCAGCTGGAGGGGACGGGACTACGAGCAGTACTTC. Its translation is CASSWRGRDYEQYF.

The chain couples TRBV6-5 to TRBJ1-1, with TRBD1 matching 7 bases. Trimming removed 5 bases from V and 5 bases from J; junction bases left unmatched: 11. The CDR3 sequence is 15 residues long. Germline CDR1 reads MNHEY; CDR2 reads SVGAGI. The CDR3 here is CASSPFDRVLTEAFF. CDR3 sequence (DNA): TGTGCCAGCAGTCCGTTCGACAGGGTCTTAACTGAAGCTTTCTTT.

In this sample, this clone turned up many times. The chain uses TRBV19 and TRBJ2-1, with 8 bases that match TRBD1. Germline V gives CDR1 LNHDA, CDR2 SQIVND (reference sequence). J lost 2 bases, V lost 3 bases, and 3 bases had no gene match. This CDR3 has 15 amino acids. The CDR3 region has the DNA TGTGCCAGTAGTATGCAGGGGGCTCCCTACAATGAGCAGTTCTTC. Translated: CASSMQGAPYNEQFF.

The chain links TRBV27 to TRBJ2-4; maybe TRBD2 (6 bases). Trimming cost V 3 bases and J 7 bases, with 13 bases left between them. Germline V lookup: CDR1 MNHEY, CDR2 SMNVEV (reference sequence). This CDR3 has 14 amino acids. The CDR3 here is CASSLGGSRNIQYF. CDR3 nucleotide sequence: TGTGCCAGCAGTTTGGGAGGTAGTCGCAACATTCAGTACTTC.

The chain has TRBV20-1 and TRBJ1-3; D may be TRBD1 (5 bases). The CDR3 extends over 14 amino acids. CDR1 DFQATT and CDR2 SNEGSKA come from the germline V gene (reference sequence). Deletions cut 3 bases from V and 7 bases from J, with 16 bases between. The CDR3, as DNA: TGCAGTGCTAGTCTGGGCCACAGGACGAACACCATATATTTT. Translation: CSASLGHRTNTIYF.

J is TRBJ2-1 and V is TRBV27, with 8 bases identical to TRBD2. Trimming cost V 3 bases and J 1 base; bases outside gene matches: 11. The CDR3 spans 18 residues. The germline gives CDR1 MNHEY, CDR2 SMNVEV (reference sequence). The CDR3 region has the DNA TGTGCCAGCAGTTTCTGGCGGGGGGCATTAGGGTCCTACAATGAGCAGTTCTTC. Translating gives CASSFWRGALGSYNEQFF.

This chain joins TRBV28 and TRBJ2-5; D perhaps matches TRBD1 (5 bases). The CDR3 is made up of 17 amino acids. Deletions cut 4 bases from V and 0 bases from J, with 18 bases between. Germline lookup yields CDR1 MDHEN and CDR2 SYDVKM. DNA of the CDR3: TGTGCCAGCAGTTCCGCCTATTTACAGGAGAACCAAGAGACCCAGTACTTC. Residues: CASSSAYLQENQETQYF.

This rearrangement joins TRBV30 to TRBJ1-4; possible D gene TRBD1, 5 bases. V lost 3 bases to trimming and J lost 7 bases, with 18 bases between them. CDR3 length: 15 amino acids. Germline values: CDR1 GTSNPN, CDR2 SVGIG (reference sequence). CDR3 nucleotide sequence: TGTGCCTGGAGCCGCGGCGGGGGGGACGGTGAAAAACTGTTTTTT. Protein: CAWSRGGGDGEKLFF.

The chain has TRBV30 and TRBJ1-1, with D possibly TRBD1 on 5 matching bases. The germline CDR1 and CDR2 sequences are GTSNPN and SVGIG (reference sequence). The ends were cut back, 4 bases at V and 0 bases at J, with 12 bases in the middle. The CDR3 is 14 residues long. CDR3 DNA sequence: TGTGCCTGGAATGTCGGACACGTGAACACTGAAGCTTTCTTT. Translated: CAWNVGHVNTEAFF.

This chain joins TRBV19 and TRBJ1-1; D unclear. Trimming took 7 bases from V and 8 from J, leaving 20 bases between them. The CDR3 has 14 residues. Germline assignment: CDR1 LNHDA and CDR2 SQIVND (reference sequence). CDR3 sequence: CASNRQIGIQEAFF. For the CDR3, the DNA is TGTGCCAGTAATCGACAAATCGGGATTCAGGAAGCTTTCTTT.

This clone appeared once. The chain joins TRBV19 to TRBJ1-1, with 7 bases that match TRBD1. The CDR3 totals 14 residues. J gave up 1 base and V 5 bases, and 4 bases lay outside the gene matches. CDR1 is LNHDA and CDR2 is SQIVND in the germline V gene (reference sequence). The CDR3 reads CASSRRQGNTEAFF. CDR3 DNA sequence: TGTGCCAGTAGTCGACGACAGGGGAACACTGAAGCTTTCTTT.

Notes on this clone: A read error may account for a junction end that differs from germline. The CDR3 DNA follows: TGTGCCAGCAGCACAACTAGCGGGGGGCCGAAGGAGGTCTTC. Protein product: CASSTTSGGPKEVF. The chain employs TRBV7-8 and TRBJ2-1, with 12 positions matching TRBD2. Per the germline V gene, CDR1 is SGHVS and CDR2 is FQNEAQ. There are 14 residues in the CDR3.

This clone was detected only once. The chain links TRBV28 to TRBJ1-5; TRBD1 matches 8 bases. CDR1 is MDHEN and CDR2 is SYDVKM in the germline V gene. This CDR3 region has 15 residues. Trimming removed 4 bases from V and 5 bases from J; junction bases left unmatched: 7. The DNA of the CDR3 is TGTGCCAGCAGTTCCGGGACAGGAAATTATCAGCCCCAGCATTTT. It codes for CASSSGTGNYQPQHF.

This chain joins TRBV5-1 and TRBJ1-4, with D unclear. V was trimmed by 0 bases and J by 0 bases, leaving 9 bases between them. From germline, CDR1 is SGHRS and CDR2 YFSETQ. This CDR3 is 16 amino acids long. CDR3 amino acids: CASSLDSAATNEKLFF. CDR3 DNA sequence: TGCGCCAGCAGCTTGGATAGCGCTGCAACTAATGAAAAACTGTTTTTT.

The genes are TRBV7-9 and TRBJ2-5; D not resolved. V was pared by 5 bases and J by 5 bases, with 12 bases between. The length of the CDR3 is 13 residues. The germline V gene has CDR1 SEHNR and CDR2 FQNEAQ (reference sequence). The CDR3 bases are TGTGCCAGCAGCCTAAGGTCGGGTGAGACCCAGTACTTC. It translates to CASSLRSGETQYF.

V is TRBV5-1 and J is TRBJ2-1, with 7 positions matching TRBD2. The CDR3 sequence is 15 residues long. Germline values: CDR1 SGHRS, CDR2 YFSETQ. The V gene end was trimmed by 0 bases and the J gene end by 3 bases; junction bases not matched to a gene: 3. For the CDR3, the DNA is TGCGCCAGCAGCTTGGACCGGGGGGACTACAATGAGCAGTTCTTC. It is translated as CASSLDRGDYNEQFF. Filled out from reference TRBV5-1 and TRBJ2-1, the complete variable domain reads KAGVTQTPRYLIKTRGQQVTLSCSPISGHRSVSWYQQTPGQGLQFLFEYFSETQRNKGNFPGRFSGRQFSNSRSEMNVSTLELGDSALYLCASSLDRGDYNEQFFGPGTRLTVL.

CDR3 sequence: CASSSPLARDTQYF. As DNA, the CDR3 is TGTGCCAGCAGTTCGCCACTAGCGCGAGATACGCAGTATTTT. V is TRBV6-1 and J is TRBJ2-3; the match to TRBD2 covers 7 bases. The CDR3 totals 14 residues. After removal of 5 bases from V and 5 bases from J, the junction contained 7 bases not matched to a gene. Germline V CDR1 and CDR2: MNHNS, SASEGT.

Only one count was recorded for this clone. The chain couples TRBV19 to TRBJ1-2, with D possibly being TRBD1 (5 bases). Germline lookup yields CDR1 LNHDA and CDR2 SQIVND (reference sequence). Trimming left V 6 bases short and J 7 bases short, with 21 bases between. The CDR3 sequence is 15 residues long. CDR3 nucleotide sequence: TGTGCCAGTAGCGCACCGGGACTTAACACCCTTGGCTACACCTTC. This translates into CASSAPGLNTLGYTF.

The chain combines TRBV2 with TRBJ2-1; D perhaps matches TRBD2 (6 bases). The length of the CDR3 is 13 residues. In germline, CDR1 is SNHLY, CDR2 FYNNEI. V was trimmed by 4 bases and J by 3 bases, leaving 7 bases between them. DNA of the CDR3: TGTGCCAGCAGTGTGGGGGGCTACAATGAGCAGTTCTTC. Translation: CASSVGGYNEQFF.

This clone came up a few times. The rearrangement joins TRBV9 to TRBJ2-3; 7 bases line up with TRBD2. Germline assignment: CDR1 SGDLS and CDR2 YYNGEE. The ends lost 4 bases at V and 8 bases at J; junction bases unmatched: 10. The CDR3 totals 14 residues. This chain's CDR3 is CASSLRAGDVTQYF. The DNA for the CDR3 is TGTGCCAGCAGCCTCCGGGCGGGGGATGTTACGCAGTATTTT.

The chain uses TRBV30 and TRBJ1-5; possible D gene TRBD1, 5 bases. Trimming removed 0 bases at V and 4 bases at J, with 13 bases between. Germline V gene lookup returns CDR1 GTSNPN and CDR2 SVGIG (reference sequence). The CDR3 is 15 amino acids. CDR3 amino acids: CAWSVGGLGNQPQHF. Written as DNA, the CDR3 is TGTGCCTGGAGTGTCGGGGGGTTAGGGAATCAGCCCCAGCATTTT.

This chain connects TRBV6-5 to TRBJ1-4, with 9 positions matching TRBD1. Looked up from germline, CDR1 is MNHEY and CDR2 is SVGAGI. J was trimmed by 6 bases and V by 7 bases; bases with no gene match: 3. The CDR3 consists of 13 residues. In DNA, the CDR3 is TGTGCCAGCATGGGACAGGGTTATGAAAAACTGTTTTTT. Amino acid sequence: CASMGQGYEKLFF.

The V call is TRBV5-1, the J call TRBJ1-1; 11 bases align to TRBD1. V shed 3 bases and J 6 bases; nucleotides not matched to a gene: 10. The length of the CDR3 is 16 residues. The germline CDR1 and CDR2 sequences are SGHRS and YFSETQ. The CDR3 protein is CASSYGQGATGAEAFF. CDR3 sequence (DNA): TGCGCCAGCAGCTACGGACAGGGGGCCACCGGCGCTGAAGCTTTCTTT.